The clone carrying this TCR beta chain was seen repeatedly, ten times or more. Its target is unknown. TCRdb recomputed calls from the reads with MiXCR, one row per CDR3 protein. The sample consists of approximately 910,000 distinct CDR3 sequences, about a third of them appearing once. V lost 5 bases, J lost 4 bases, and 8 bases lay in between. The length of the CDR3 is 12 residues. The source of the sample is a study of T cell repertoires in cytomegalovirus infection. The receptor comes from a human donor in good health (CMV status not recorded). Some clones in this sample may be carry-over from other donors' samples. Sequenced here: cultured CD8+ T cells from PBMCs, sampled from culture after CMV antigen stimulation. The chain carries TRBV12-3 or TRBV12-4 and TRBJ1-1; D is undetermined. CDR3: CASSQRTTEAFF. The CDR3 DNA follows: TGTGCCAGCAGTCAACGTACCACTGAAGCTTTCTTT.